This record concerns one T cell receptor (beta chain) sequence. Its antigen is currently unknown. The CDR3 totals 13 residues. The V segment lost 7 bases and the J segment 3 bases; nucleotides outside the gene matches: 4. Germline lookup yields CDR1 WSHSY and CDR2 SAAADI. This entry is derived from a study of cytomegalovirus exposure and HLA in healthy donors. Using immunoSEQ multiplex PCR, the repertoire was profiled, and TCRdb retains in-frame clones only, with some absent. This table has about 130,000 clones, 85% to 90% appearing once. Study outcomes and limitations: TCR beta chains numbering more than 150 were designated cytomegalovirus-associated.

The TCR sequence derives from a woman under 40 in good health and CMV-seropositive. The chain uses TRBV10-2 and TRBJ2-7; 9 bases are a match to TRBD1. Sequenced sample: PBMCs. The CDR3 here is CASILDRGYEQYF. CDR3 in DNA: TGCGCCAGCATTCTGGACAGGGGCTACGAGCAGTACTTC.